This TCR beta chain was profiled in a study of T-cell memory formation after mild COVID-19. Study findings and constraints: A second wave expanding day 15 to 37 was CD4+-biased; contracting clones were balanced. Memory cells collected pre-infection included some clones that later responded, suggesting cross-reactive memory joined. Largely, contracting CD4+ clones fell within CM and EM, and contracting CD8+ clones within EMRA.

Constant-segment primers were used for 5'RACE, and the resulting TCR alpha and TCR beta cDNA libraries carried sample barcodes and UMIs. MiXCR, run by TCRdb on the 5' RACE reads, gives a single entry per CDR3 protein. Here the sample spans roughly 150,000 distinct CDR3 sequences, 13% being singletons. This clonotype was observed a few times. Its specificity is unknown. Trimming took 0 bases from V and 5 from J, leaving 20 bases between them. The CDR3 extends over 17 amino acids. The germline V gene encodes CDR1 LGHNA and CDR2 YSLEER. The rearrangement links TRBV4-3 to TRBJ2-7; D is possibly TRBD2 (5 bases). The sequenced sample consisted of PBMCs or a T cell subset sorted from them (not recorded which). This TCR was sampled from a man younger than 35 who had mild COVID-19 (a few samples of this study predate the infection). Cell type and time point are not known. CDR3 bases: TGCGCCAGCAGCCAAGATACAGCTGTCGTCGGGAACGACGAGCAGTACGTC. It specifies CASSQDTAVVGNDEQYV.